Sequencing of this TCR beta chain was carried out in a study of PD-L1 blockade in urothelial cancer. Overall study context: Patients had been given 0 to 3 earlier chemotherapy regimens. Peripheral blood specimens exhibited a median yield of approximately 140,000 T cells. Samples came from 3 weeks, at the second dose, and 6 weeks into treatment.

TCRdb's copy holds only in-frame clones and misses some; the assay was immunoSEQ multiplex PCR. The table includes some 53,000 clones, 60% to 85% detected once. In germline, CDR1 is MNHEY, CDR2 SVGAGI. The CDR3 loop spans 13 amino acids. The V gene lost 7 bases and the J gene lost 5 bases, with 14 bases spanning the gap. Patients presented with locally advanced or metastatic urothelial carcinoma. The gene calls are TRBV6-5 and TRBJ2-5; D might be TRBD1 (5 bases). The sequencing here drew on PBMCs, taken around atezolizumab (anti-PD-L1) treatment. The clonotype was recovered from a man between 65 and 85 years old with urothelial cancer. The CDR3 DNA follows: TGTGCCAGCAAGGGGCTCGCGGCGGAGACCCAGTACTTC. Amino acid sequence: CASKGLAAETQYF.